This passage covers 19 T cell receptor beta chains from one sample sequenced in a study of T cells after yellow fever vaccination. MiXCR, applied by TCRdb to the 5' RACE reads, yields one record per CDR3 protein. The sample contains some 320,000 distinct CDR3 sequences, 4.1% of which appear only once. The sample consisted of PBMCs, taken 5 days after the yellow fever booster vaccination. The source is a man between 18 and 29 years old who received the YFV17D yellow fever vaccine.

This clonotype was recorded a few times. This sequence joins TRBV5-1 and TRBJ1-1, with D perhaps matching TRBD1 (5 bases). Germline lookup yields CDR1 SGHRS and CDR2 YFSETQ. This CDR3 contains 15 residues. V lost 3 bases, J lost 0 bases, and 12 bases lay in between. CDR3 region: CASSSGDRMNTEAFF. The CDR3 DNA reads TGCGCCAGCAGCTCTGGGGACCGCATGAACACTGAAGCTTTCTTT.

In its sample, this clonotype was seen many times. This chain connects TRBV28 to TRBJ2-4; the D call may be TRBD1 or TRBD2 (5 bases each). Trimming removed 3 bases from V and 4 bases from J, with 19 bases in between. Germline CDR1 is MDHEN and CDR2 is SYDVKM. This CDR3 has 17 amino acids. Written as DNA, the CDR3 is TGTGCCAGCAGTTTGGAGAGACGGGGCCGAGGGAAAAACATTCAGTACTTC. Its protein is CASSLERRGRGKNIQYF.

The sample holds many counts of this clonotype. This CDR3 reads CASSFGAPYEQYF. CDR3 nucleotide sequence: TGTGCCAGCAGTTTCGGGGCCCCCTACGAGCAGTACTTC. V usage is TRBV27 and J usage is TRBJ2-7, with D perhaps TRBD1 or TRBD2 (5 bases each). V lost 3 bases and J lost 2, with 8 bases in between. The CDR3 is 13 residues long. The germline CDR1 and CDR2 sequences are MNHEY and SMNVEV (reference sequence).

The rearrangement uses TRBV12-5 and TRBJ2-2; 9 bases align to TRBD1. There are 17 residues in the CDR3. The trim removed 1 base at V and 6 bases at J, leaving 9 bases unmatched. The germline V gene encodes CDR1 LGHNT and CDR2 FRNRAP. The CDR3 region has the DNA TGTGCTAGTGGTTTGGCAGCCGGGACAGGGAAACCCGGGGAGCTGTTTTTT. This translates into CASGLAAGTGKPGELFF.

At least ten counts were recorded for this clonotype. V usage is TRBV20-1 and J usage is TRBJ2-7, with D unclear. The V gene's germline CDR1 is DFQATT and CDR2 SNEGSKA (reference sequence). The CDR3 consists of 12 residues. V dropped 2 bases and J dropped 1 base, with 6 bases sitting between them. CDR3 residues: CSARYRSYEQYV. The DNA of the CDR3 is TGCAGTGCTAGATACCGATCCTACGAGCAGTACGTC.

This clonotype showed up just a few times. The rearrangement links TRBV11-2 to TRBJ2-1; 8 bases are a match to TRBD1. The CDR3 runs to 17 residues. CDR1 is SGHAT and CDR2 is FQNNGV in the germline V gene. After removal of 7 bases from V and 1 base from J, the junction contained 12 bases not matched to a gene. In DNA form, the CDR3 reads TGTGCCAGCAATAACAGGGGGACGATTATTTCCTACAATGAGCAGTTCTTC. Amino acid sequence: CASNNRGTIISYNEQFF.

V usage is TRBV6-6 and J usage is TRBJ2-3, with D maybe TRBD1 (6 bases). V was pared by 5 bases and J by 4 bases, with 10 bases between. The CDR3 is 13 residues long. Germline CDR1 is MNHNY and CDR2 is SVGAGI (reference sequence). The DNA of the CDR3 is TGTGCCAGCAGTCGGACAGAACCAGATACGCAGTATTTT. Translated: CASSRTEPDTQYF.

In its sample, this clonotype was seen a few times. CDR3 in amino acids: CASSHPAWDQYQPQHF. The CDR3 bases are TGCGCCAGCAGCCACCCCGCATGGGACCAATATCAGCCCCAGCATTTT. The chain employs TRBV4-1 and TRBJ1-5; D perhaps matches TRBD1 (5 bases). This CDR3 contains 16 residues. The germline CDR1 and CDR2 sequences are MGHRA and YSYEKL. V was pared by 3 bases and J by 5 bases, with 17 bases between.

This clonotype was recorded at least ten times. The V gene is TRBV7-2, the J gene TRBJ1-2, with 8 bases identical to TRBD1. V was pared by 5 bases and J by 5 bases, with 4 bases of the junction left unmatched. Germline-derived CDR1 and CDR2 are SGHTA and FQGNSA. The CDR3 has 13 amino acids. The CDR3: CASSTGQGYGYTF. The CDR3 DNA sequence: TGTGCCAGCAGCACCGGACAGGGTTATGGCTACACCTTC. The whole variable domain, remainder taken from reference TRBV7-2 and TRBJ1-2, is GAGVSQSPSNKVTEKGKDVELRCDPISGHTALYWYRQSLGQGLEFLIYFQGNSAPDKSGLPSDRFSAERTGGSVSTLTIQRTQQEDSAVYLCASSTGQGYGYTFGSGTRLTVV.

This clonotype was counted only a few times. The rearrangement links TRBV7-2 to TRBJ2-3; D unclear. CDR1 is SGHTA and CDR2 is FQGNSA in the germline V gene. The CDR3 is made up of 14 amino acids. V was clipped by 2 bases and J by 2 bases, with 8 bases between them. The CDR3 nucleotides read TGTGCCAGCAGCTTATGGCAGGCCACAGATACGCAGTATTTT. It codes for CASSLWQATDTQYF.

V and J are TRBV24-1 and TRBJ2-1; 7 nucleotides line up with TRBD2. The CDR3 consists of 15 residues. V shed 3 bases, J shed 2 bases, and the junction held 3 bases outside the gene matches. CDR1 is KGHDR and CDR2 is SFDVKD in the germline V gene. The DNA for the CDR3 is TGTGCCACCAGTGATGGAAGCGGGGCCTACAATGAGCAGTTCTTC. Amino acids: CATSDGSGAYNEQFF.

The chain is built from TRBV4-1 and TRBJ1-2; TRBD1 agrees at 8 bases. The CDR3 consists of 15 residues. J lost 2 bases, V lost 3 bases, and 5 bases had no gene match. Germline CDR1 MGHRA, CDR2 YSYEKL. As DNA, the CDR3 is TGCGCCAGCAGCCAGGTACAGGGGGTGAACTATGGCTACACCTTC. Translated: CASSQVQGVNYGYTF.

V gene TRBV5-5 combines with J gene TRBJ2-7; D may match TRBD1 or TRBD2 (5 bases each). The CDR3 runs 14 residues. Germline V gene lookup returns CDR1 SGHKS and CDR2 YYEKEE (reference sequence). Trimming took 3 bases from V and 3 from J, leaving 13 bases between them. CDR3 amino acids: CASSYRGPIYEQYF. CDR3 nucleotides: TGTGCCAGCAGCTACCGGGGACCGATCTACGAGCAGTACTTC.

This clonotype occurred many times. V is TRBV12-3 or TRBV12-4 and J is TRBJ1-2, with D perhaps matching TRBD1 (6 bases). The CDR3 has 12 residues. Trimming stripped 5 bases from V and 5 bases from J, with 9 bases between. DNA of the CDR3: TGTGCCAGCAGTATAGGACAGTATGGCTACACCTTC. Translated, it gives CASSIGQYGYTF.

This rearrangement joins TRBV5-1 to TRBJ2-1, with 7 bases fitting TRBD1. With 4 bases clipped from V and 5 bases from J, the junction kept 9 bases outside the gene matches. The CDR3 has 15 amino acids. CDR1 is SGHRS and CDR2 is YFSETQ in the germline V gene. The CDR3 here is CASSLQGLSNNEQFF. The CDR3 nucleotides read TGCGCCAGCAGCCTACAGGGGTTGTCCAACAATGAGCAGTTCTTC.

The chain carries TRBV11-2 and TRBJ1-2, with D perhaps matching TRBD1 (6 bases). There are 15 residues in the CDR3. Germline lookup yields CDR1 SGHAT and CDR2 FQNNGV. With 0 bases removed from V and 4 bases from J, the gap between germline ends came to 12 bases. The CDR3 sequence is CASSLDHQGSYGYTF. In nucleotides, the CDR3 is TGTGCCAGCAGCTTAGATCACCAGGGGAGCTATGGCTACACCTTC.

Here the CDR3 DNA reads TGTGCCAGCAGCCAAGTATGGGGAAGCTATGGCTACACCTTC. Amino acids: CASSQVWGSYGYTF. The V call is TRBV3-1, the J call TRBJ1-2; D is unresolved. V lost 1 base to trimming and J lost 4 bases, with 10 bases between them. The germline V gene has CDR1 LGHDT and CDR2 YNNKEL (reference sequence). This CDR3 has 14 residues. The full variable domain, rest sourced from reference TRBV3-1 and TRBJ1-2, is DTAVSQTPKYLVTQMGNDKSIKCEQNLGHDTMYWYKQDSKKFLKIMFSYNNKELIINETVPNRFSPKSPDKAHLNLHINSLELGDSAVYFCASSQVWGSYGYTFGSGTRLTVV.

This clonotype was detected only a few times. The rearrangement uses TRBV7-2 and TRBJ1-1; D unresolved. CDR1 and CDR2 from the germline V gene are SGHTA and FQGNSA. V lost 3 bases and J lost 1, with 12 bases in between. This CDR3 has 15 amino acids. This CDR3 is CASSFRAAGNTEAFF. In DNA, the CDR3 is TGTGCCAGCAGCTTTCGGGCAGCTGGGAACACTGAAGCTTTCTTT.

The rearrangement uses TRBV6-5 and TRBJ1-2; TRBD1 matches at 9 bases. The CDR3 has 15 residues. Per the germline V gene, CDR1 is MNHEY and CDR2 is SVGAGI. Trimming removed 6 bases from V and 4 bases from J; junction bases left unmatched: 9. The CDR3 reads CASSRDRALIYGYTF. In DNA form, the CDR3 reads TGTGCCAGCAGCCGGGACAGGGCATTAATCTATGGCTACACCTTC.